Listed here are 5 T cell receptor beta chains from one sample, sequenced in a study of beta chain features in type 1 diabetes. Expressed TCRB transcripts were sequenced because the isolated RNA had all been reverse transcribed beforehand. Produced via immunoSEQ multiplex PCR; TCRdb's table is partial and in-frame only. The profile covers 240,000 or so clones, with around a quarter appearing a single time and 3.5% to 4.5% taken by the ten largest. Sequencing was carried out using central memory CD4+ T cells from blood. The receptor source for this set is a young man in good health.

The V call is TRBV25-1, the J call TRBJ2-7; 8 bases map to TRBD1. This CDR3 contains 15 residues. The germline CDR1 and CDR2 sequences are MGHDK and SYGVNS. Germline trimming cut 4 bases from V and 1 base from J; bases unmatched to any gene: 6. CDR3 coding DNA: TGTGCCAGCAGTGGGGCAGGGGGCTGGTCCTACGAGCAGTACTTC. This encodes CASSGAGGWSYEQYF.

CDR3 loop: CASRSRETQYF. CDR3 nucleotide sequence: TGTGCCAGCAGGTCTAGGGAGACCCAGTACTTC. The chain has TRBV6-5 and TRBJ2-5; D remains unclear. CDR1 is MNHEY and CDR2 is SVGAGI in the germline V gene. CDR3 size: 11 residues. Trimming took off 6 bases at V and 5 bases at J, with 7 bases between the two ends.

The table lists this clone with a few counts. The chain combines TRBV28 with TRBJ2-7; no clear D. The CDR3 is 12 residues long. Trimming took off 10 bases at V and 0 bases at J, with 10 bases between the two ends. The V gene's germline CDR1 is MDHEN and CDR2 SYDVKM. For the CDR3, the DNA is TGTGCCACCTTACCCAACTCCTACGAGCAGTACTTC. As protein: CATLPNSYEQYF.

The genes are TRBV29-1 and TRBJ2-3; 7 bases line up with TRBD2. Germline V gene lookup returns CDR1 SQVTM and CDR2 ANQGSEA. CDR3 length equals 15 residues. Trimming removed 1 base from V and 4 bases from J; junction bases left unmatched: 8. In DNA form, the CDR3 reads TGCAGCGTTGAAGGTGGAATAGGGAGGGCAGATACGCAGTATTTT. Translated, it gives CSVEGGIGRADTQYF.

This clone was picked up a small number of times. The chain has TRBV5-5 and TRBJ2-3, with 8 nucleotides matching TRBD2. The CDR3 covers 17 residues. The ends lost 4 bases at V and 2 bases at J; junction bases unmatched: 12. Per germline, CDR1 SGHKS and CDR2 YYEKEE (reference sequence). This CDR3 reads CASSPSWLAGYTDTQYF. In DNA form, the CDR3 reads TGTGCCAGCAGCCCCTCGTGGTTAGCGGGATACACAGATACGCAGTATTTT.